This TCR beta chain was recorded in a study of blood T cell repertoires in COVID-19. Only one count was recorded for this clone. Assay: immunoSEQ multiplex PCR; the TCRdb copy retains only in-frame clones and omits some. The sample lists approximately 100,000 clones, around 90% occurring once. This CDR3 spans 13 amino acids. Germline loops: CDR1 SGDLS, CDR2 YYNGEE. The V and J ends lost 0 bases and 4 bases respectively, with 5 bases between them. The origin of this receptor is a human donor in a cohort sampled during active COVID-19. The chain has TRBV9 and TRBJ1-3, with no clear D. Sequenced material: peripheral blood. The chain's CDR3 is CASSVATGNTIYF. DNA of the CDR3: TGTGCCAGCAGCGTAGCTACCGGAAACACCATATATTTT.